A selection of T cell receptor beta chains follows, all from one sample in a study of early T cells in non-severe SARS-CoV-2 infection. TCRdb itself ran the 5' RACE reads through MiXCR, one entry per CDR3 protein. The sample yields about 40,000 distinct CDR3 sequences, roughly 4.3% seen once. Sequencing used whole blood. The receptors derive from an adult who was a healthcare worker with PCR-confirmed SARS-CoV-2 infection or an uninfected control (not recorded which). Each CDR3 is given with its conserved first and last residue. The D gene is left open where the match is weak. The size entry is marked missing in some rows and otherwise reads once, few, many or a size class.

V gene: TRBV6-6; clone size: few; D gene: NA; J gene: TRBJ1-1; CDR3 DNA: TGTGCCAGCAGTTACACGCATGAAGCTTTCTTT; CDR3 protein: CASSYTHEAFF
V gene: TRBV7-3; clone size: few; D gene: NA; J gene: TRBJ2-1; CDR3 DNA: TGTGCCAGCAGCTTAGGGCGGAACAATGAGCAGTTCTTC; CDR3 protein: CASSLGRNNEQFF
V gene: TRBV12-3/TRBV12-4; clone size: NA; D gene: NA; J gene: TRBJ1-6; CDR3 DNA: TGTGCCAGCAGCCCGGACGCATATTCACCCCTCCACTTT; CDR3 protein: CASSPDAYSPLHF
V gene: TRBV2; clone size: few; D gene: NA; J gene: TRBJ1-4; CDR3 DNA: TGTGCCAGCAGCGCTAAAAGGGGATTTGCTAATGAAAAACTGTTTTTT; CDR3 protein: CASSAKRGFANEKLFF
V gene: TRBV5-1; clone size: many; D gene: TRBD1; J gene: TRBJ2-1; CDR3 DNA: TGCGCCAGCAGCCATGGACAGGGGCCTTGGAATGAGCAGTTCTTC; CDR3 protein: CASSHGQGPWNEQFF
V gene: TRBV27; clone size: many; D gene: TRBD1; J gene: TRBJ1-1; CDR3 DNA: TGTGCCAGCAGGTGGACAGGGGGCACTGAAGCTTTCTTT; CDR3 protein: CASRWTGGTEAFF
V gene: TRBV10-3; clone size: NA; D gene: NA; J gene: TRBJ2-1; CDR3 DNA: TGTGCCATCGGTGGGGGTCCAATCTACAATGAGCAGTTCTTC; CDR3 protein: CAIGGGPIYNEQFF
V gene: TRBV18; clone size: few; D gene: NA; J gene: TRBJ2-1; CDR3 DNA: TGTGCCAGCTCACCACCGGGGACATCCTACAATGAGCAGTTCTTC; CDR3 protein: CASSPPGTSYNEQFF
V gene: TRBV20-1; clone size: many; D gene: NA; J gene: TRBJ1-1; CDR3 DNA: TGCAGTGCTAGAGATCAAGGTGGGGCTGAAGCTTTCTTT; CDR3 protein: CSARDQGGAEAFF
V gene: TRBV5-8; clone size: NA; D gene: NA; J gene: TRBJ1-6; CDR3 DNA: TGTGCCAGCAGCTTGAGCTGGGTAGCAAATTCACCCCTCCACTTT; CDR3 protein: CASSLSWVANSPLHF
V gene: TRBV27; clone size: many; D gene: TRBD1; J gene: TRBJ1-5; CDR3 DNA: TGTGCCAGCAGTCCGGGACAGAATAGCAATCAGCCCCAGCATTTT; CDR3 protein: CASSPGQNSNQPQHF
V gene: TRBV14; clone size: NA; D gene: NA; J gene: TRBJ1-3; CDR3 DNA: TGTGCCAGCAGTCGAAGCGGACACTCTGGAAACACCATATATTTT; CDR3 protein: CASSRSGHSGNTIYF
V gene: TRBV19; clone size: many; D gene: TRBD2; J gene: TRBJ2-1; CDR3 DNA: TGTGCCAGTAGTTCCGGACTAGCGCGTGAGCAGTTCTTC; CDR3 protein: CASSSGLAREQFF
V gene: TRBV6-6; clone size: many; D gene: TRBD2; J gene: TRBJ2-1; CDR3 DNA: TGTGCCAGCAGTCCAAGGACTAGCGGGAGAAACAATGAGCAGTTCTTC; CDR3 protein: CASSPRTSGRNNEQFF
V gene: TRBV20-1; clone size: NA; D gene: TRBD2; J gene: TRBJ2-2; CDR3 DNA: TGCAGTGCTACATCGGGACTAGAGGGCGGGGAGCTGTTTTTT; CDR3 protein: CSATSGLEGGELFF
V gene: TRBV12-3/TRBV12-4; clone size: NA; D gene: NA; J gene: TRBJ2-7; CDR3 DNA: TGTGCCAGCAGTTTGGGGGGCGGGTACGAGCAGTACTTC; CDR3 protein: CASSLGGGYEQYF
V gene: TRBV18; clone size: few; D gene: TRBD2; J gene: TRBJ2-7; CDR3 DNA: TGTGCCAGCTCACCACCTGGACTAGCGAGGACCTACGAGCAGTACTTC; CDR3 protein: CASSPPGLARTYEQYF
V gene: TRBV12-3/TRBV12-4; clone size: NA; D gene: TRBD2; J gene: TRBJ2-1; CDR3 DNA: TGTGCCAGCAGTCCCCGGGCCTCAACTAGCGGGAGACATGAGCAGTTCTTC; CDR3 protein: CASSPRASTSGRHEQFF
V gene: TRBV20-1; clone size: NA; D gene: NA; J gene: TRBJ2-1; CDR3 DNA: TGCAGTGCTAGCGCGAACAATGAGCAGTTCTTC; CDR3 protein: CSASANNEQFF
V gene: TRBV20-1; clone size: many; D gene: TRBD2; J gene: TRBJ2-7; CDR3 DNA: TGCAGTGCTAGGGCTAGCGGGGGGGCCTACGAGCAGTACTTC; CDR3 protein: CSARASGGAYEQYF
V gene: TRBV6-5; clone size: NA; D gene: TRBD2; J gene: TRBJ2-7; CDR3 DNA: TGTGCCAGCAGTTACTCGACTACGGGAGGGCATTGGGAGCAGTACTTC; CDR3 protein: CASSYSTTGGHWEQYF
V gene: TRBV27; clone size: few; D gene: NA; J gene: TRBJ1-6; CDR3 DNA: TGTGCCAGCAGTTTATCGGCGGGGAGCAATTCACCCCTCCACTTT; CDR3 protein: CASSLSAGSNSPLHF
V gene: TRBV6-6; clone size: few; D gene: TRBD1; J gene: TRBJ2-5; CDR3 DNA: TGTGCCAGCAGTGCGTTTACAGGGGGCAAAGAGACCCAGTACTTC; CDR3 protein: CASSAFTGGKETQYF
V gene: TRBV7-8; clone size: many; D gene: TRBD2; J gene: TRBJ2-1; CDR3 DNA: TGTGCCAGCAGCGGGAAGGGACTAGCGGGAGACAATGAGCAGTTCTTC; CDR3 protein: CASSGKGLAGDNEQFF
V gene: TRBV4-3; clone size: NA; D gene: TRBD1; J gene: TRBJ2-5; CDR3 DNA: TGCGCCAGCAGCCAAGATGGAGCGGGACAGGGGAGCGAGACCCAGTACTTC; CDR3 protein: CASSQDGAGQGSETQYF
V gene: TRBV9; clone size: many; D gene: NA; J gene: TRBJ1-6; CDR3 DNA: TGTGCCAGCAGCGTAGGCGACAGGCCGTATTATTCACCCCTCCACTTT; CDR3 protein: CASSVGDRPYYSPLHF